Listed below are T cell receptor beta chains from one sample, sequenced in a study of T cells in Graves' hyperthyroidism and ophthalmopathy. TCRdb reanalysed the multiplex PCR reads using MiXCR and keeps one entry per CDR3 protein. The sample holds about 760,000 distinct CDR3 sequences, just over 35% seen once. The sample consisted of blood. The receptor source for this set is a woman aged 40 to 55 with Graves' hyperthyroidism. CDR3s include the opening cysteine and the closing phenylalanine or tryptophan. A D gene is named only where the DNA matches it firmly. A clone size is listed for some rows: how often the clone was seen (once, few, many), or a class if it is expanded.

v_gene: TRBV20-1; d_gene: .; abundance: many; j_gene: TRBJ2-2; CDR3aa: CSARDSGELFF; CDR3nt: TGCAGTGCTAGGGACTCCGGGGAGCTGTTTTTT
v_gene: TRBV28; d_gene: .; abundance: few; j_gene: TRBJ2-5; CDR3aa: CASRPGWAEETQYF; CDR3nt: TGTGCCAGCAGGCCAGGGTGGGCAGAAGAGACCCAGTACTTC
v_gene: TRBV25-1; d_gene: TRBD1; abundance: many; j_gene: TRBJ2-7; CDR3aa: CASSAPGQGASEQYF; CDR3nt: TGTGCCAGCAGTGCCCCCGGACAGGGGGCGAGCGAGCAGTACTTC
v_gene: TRBV7-2; d_gene: TRBD1; abundance: few; j_gene: TRBJ2-2; CDR3aa: CASSSQGAGTGELFF; CDR3nt: TGTGCCAGCAGTTCACAGGGGGCCGGCACCGGGGAGCTGTTTTTT
v_gene: TRBV7-9; d_gene: .; abundance: few; j_gene: TRBJ2-5; CDR3aa: CASSPAGGRQETQYF; CDR3nt: TGTGCCAGCAGTCCCGCCGGGGGGCGACAAGAGACCCAGTACTTC
v_gene: TRBV7-9; d_gene: TRBD2; abundance: few; j_gene: TRBJ2-7; CDR3aa: CASSPGTSREQYF; CDR3nt: TGTGCCAGCAGCCCCGGGACTAGCCGCGAGCAGTACTTC
v_gene: TRBV7-9; d_gene: .; abundance: .; j_gene: TRBJ2-6; CDR3aa: CASSLEGLGANVLTF; CDR3nt: TGTGCCAGCAGCTTAGAGGGGTTGGGGGCCAACGTCCTGACTTTC
v_gene: TRBV2; d_gene: .; abundance: .; j_gene: TRBJ2-6; CDR3aa: CASTSREAGDGWANVLTF; CDR3nt: TGTGCCAGCACCTCCCGCGAGGCAGGGGATGGATGGGCCAACGTCCTGACTTTC
v_gene: TRBV5-8; d_gene: .; abundance: few; j_gene: TRBJ1-1; CDR3aa: CASSEMMNTEAFF; CDR3nt: TGTGCCAGCAGCGAAATGATGAACACTGAAGCTTTCTTT
v_gene: TRBV5-4; d_gene: .; abundance: few; j_gene: TRBJ1-2; CDR3aa: CASSADPVDYGYTF; CDR3nt: TGTGCCAGCAGCGCGGACCCGGTGGACTATGGCTACACCTTC
v_gene: TRBV6-1; d_gene: TRBD1; abundance: few; j_gene: TRBJ2-5; CDR3aa: CASRKQGAETQYF; CDR3nt: TGTGCCAGCAGAAAACAGGGGGCGGAGACCCAGTACTTC
v_gene: TRBV6-1; d_gene: .; abundance: .; j_gene: TRBJ1-6; CDR3aa: CASIEGHYNSPLHF; CDR3nt: TGTGCCAGCATCGAGGGACACTATAATTCACCCCTCCACTTT
v_gene: TRBV7-2; d_gene: .; abundance: many; j_gene: TRBJ1-1; CDR3aa: CASSLPTVNTEAFF; CDR3nt: TGTGCCAGCAGCTTACCGACAGTGAACACTGAAGCTTTCTTT
v_gene: TRBV10-3; d_gene: .; abundance: many; j_gene: TRBJ1-2; CDR3aa: CAISEPDTGRGGYTF; CDR3nt: TGTGCCATCAGTGAGCCCGATACAGGGCGGGGCGGCTACACCTTC
v_gene: TRBV6-5; d_gene: .; abundance: .; j_gene: TRBJ1-5; CDR3aa: CASSYSSQDGQPQHF; CDR3nt: TGTGCCAGCAGTTACTCGAGCCAGGATGGCCAGCCCCAGCATTTT
v_gene: TRBV7-6; d_gene: TRBD2; abundance: many; j_gene: TRBJ2-7; CDR3aa: CASSHGTGGYEQYF; CDR3nt: TGTGCCAGCAGCCACGGGACGGGGGGTTACGAGCAGTACTTC
v_gene: TRBV12-3/TRBV12-4; d_gene: .; abundance: few; j_gene: TRBJ1-1; CDR3aa: CASSLSGWANTEAFF; CDR3nt: TGTGCCAGCAGTTTGTCAGGGTGGGCAAACACTGAAGCTTTCTTT
v_gene: TRBV19; d_gene: .; abundance: many; j_gene: TRBJ1-5; CDR3aa: CASSIGWGGFGQPQHF; CDR3nt: TGTGCCAGTAGTATCGGATGGGGGGGGTTTGGACAGCCCCAGCATTTT
v_gene: TRBV24-1; d_gene: .; abundance: .; j_gene: TRBJ1-2; CDR3aa: CATSDRRDRTYGYTF; CDR3nt: TGTGCCACCAGTGATCGACGGGACCGCACCTATGGCTACACCTTC
v_gene: TRBV28; d_gene: .; abundance: .; j_gene: TRBJ2-7; CDR3aa: CASRDGGLYEQYF; CDR3nt: TGTGCCAGCAGAGATGGGGGGCTGTACGAGCAGTACTTC
v_gene: TRBV7-9; d_gene: .; abundance: many; j_gene: TRBJ1-1; CDR3aa: CASSTEAGRDTEAFF; CDR3nt: TGTGCCAGCAGCACAGAGGCAGGGAGGGACACTGAAGCTTTCTTT
v_gene: TRBV10-2; d_gene: .; abundance: many; j_gene: TRBJ1-2; CDR3aa: CASTRGVNLPEGYTF; CDR3nt: TGCGCCAGCACCCGCGGGGTGAACCTACCGGAAGGCTACACCTTC